Listed below are T cell receptor beta chains from one sample, sequenced in a study of shared clonotypes between healthy human individuals. Some clones are missing from TCRdb's copy, which holds only in-frame ones; the method was immunoSEQ multiplex PCR. The sample shows 1,400,000 or so clones, 98% of them seen only once. Sequencing was done on a sample of naive CD4+ T cells sorted from blood. The receptors stem from a young man in good health. Each CDR3 is given with its conserved first and last residue. D genes are given only for firm matches. Only part of the rows carry a size: once, few, many, or a class if the clone is expanded.

cdr3_nt cdr3_aa j_call cdr3_length v_call clone_size d_call
TGTGCCAGCAGTTTAGTGGGAGCGGTGGGAGAGCAGTACTTC CASSLVGAVGEQYF TRBJ2-7 14 TRBV27 NA NA
TGCAGCGTTGAAGTCGGCCGCGAGGGAGGCTTAGACGAGCAGTACTTC CSVEVGREGGLDEQYF TRBJ2-7 16 TRBV29-1 NA NA
TGTGCCAGCAGTCGAACAGGGACCTCCTACAATGAGCAGTTCTTC CASSRTGTSYNEQFF TRBJ2-1 15 TRBV11-2 NA NA
TGTGCCAGCTCACGGGGACAGGGGTTGTACGAGCAGTACTTC CASSRGQGLYEQYF TRBJ2-7 14 TRBV18 NA TRBD1
TGTGCCATCTCGGGAGCCGGGACAACACCCTACGAGCAGTACTTC CAISGAGTTPYEQYF TRBJ2-7 15 TRBV28 NA NA
TGTGCCAGCAGCTTAAATGCTGGAAACACCATATATTTT CASSLNAGNTIYF TRBJ1-3 13 TRBV7-3 NA NA
TGTGCCAGCAGCTTGATTGATCTTGACAGGACAGGGGCCACTGAAGCTTTCTTT CASSLIDLDRTGATEAFF TRBJ1-1 18 TRBV5-8 NA TRBD1
TGTGCCAGCAGCACATACGGGACTAGCGGGAGGGTGAGCTCCTACGAGCAGTACTTC CASSTYGTSGRVSSYEQYF TRBJ2-7 19 TRBV28 NA TRBD2
TGCGCCAGCAGGAAGGGGACAGGGTTCTGCGAGCAGTACTTC CASRKGTGFCEQYF TRBJ2-7 14 TRBV10-1 NA TRBD1
TGTGCCAGCAGAACAGGGACCACCTGGTGGGCTTTCTTT CASRTGTTWWAFF TRBJ1-1 13 TRBV28 NA NA
TGTGCCAGCAGTGAAATCACCTGGTCGGGTATTGGGCCAGATACGCAGTATTTT CASSEITWSGIGPDTQYF TRBJ2-3 18 TRBV2 NA NA
TGTGCCAGCACCCTGGGACCGCACACCGGGGAGCTGTTTTTT CASTLGPHTGELFF TRBJ2-2 14 TRBV9 once NA
TGTGCCATCGGGGGACCTCAAGAGACCCAGTACTTC CAIGGPQETQYF TRBJ2-5 12 TRBV10-3 NA NA
TGTGCCAGCAGTTACTCGACAGCGGGAGGTGAGCAGTTCTTC CASSYSTAGGEQFF TRBJ2-1 14 TRBV6-9 NA TRBD2
TGTGCCAGCAGTCTCAGGGGTAAGACTGAAGCTTTCTTT CASSLRGKTEAFF TRBJ1-1 13 TRBV28 NA NA
TGTGCCAGCAGCTTAGTCGTTTCGAACACTGAAGCTTTCTTT CASSLVVSNTEAFF TRBJ1-1 14 TRBV11-2 NA NA
TGTGCCAGCAGTCCCCAAAGGGTGGGGGAGCAGTACTTC CASSPQRVGEQYF TRBJ2-7 13 TRBV27 NA NA
TGTGCCAGCAGTCACGATACTAGCTGGTACCAAGAGACCCAGTACTTC CASSHDTSWYQETQYF TRBJ2-5 16 TRBV28 NA NA
TGTGCCAGCAGCGGCGGACTAGCGGGACGGGTGACCCAGTACTTC CASSGGLAGRVTQYF TRBJ2-5 15 TRBV9 NA TRBD2
TGTGCCAGCAGTTTAATGGGTCGGCAGCTGGGGACCTTGGATACGCAGTATTTT CASSLMGRQLGTLDTQYF TRBJ2-3 18 TRBV28 once NA
TGTGCCAGCAGTCCCGGGACTAGTTTGATCTATGAGCAGTTCTTC CASSPGTSLIYEQFF TRBJ2-1 15 TRBV28 NA TRBD2
TGTGCCAGCAGTTTATTCGGGTGGGCAGATACGCAGTATTTT CASSLFGWADTQYF TRBJ2-3 14 TRBV28 NA NA
TGTGCCAGTCAGAGACGCGAGTATGGCTACACCTTC CASQRREYGYTF TRBJ1-2 12 TRBV28 NA NA
TGTGCCAGCAGCTTAATCGCAAACACTGAAGCTTTCTTT CASSLIANTEAFF TRBJ1-1 13 TRBV11-2 NA NA
TGTGCCAGCAGCCACGATCCCCGGGACAGCCATAGCAATCAGCCCCAGCATTTT CASSHDPRDSHSNQPQHF TRBJ1-5 18 TRBV5-5 NA TRBD1
TGTGCCAGCAGCCCCCTCGCGGAAACCACCTACGAGCAGTACTTC CASSPLAETTYEQYF TRBJ2-7 15 TRBV9 once NA
TGTGCCAGCAGTTTCCCCCCAGATACGCAGTATTTT CASSFPPDTQYF TRBJ2-3 12 TRBV27 NA NA
TGTGCCAGTAGTATAGGACAGTCTAGCACAGATACGCAGTATTTT CASSIGQSSTDTQYF TRBJ2-3 15 TRBV19 once NA
TGCAGCGTTGGAGACAGGGACAATGAGCAGTTCTTC CSVGDRDNEQFF TRBJ2-1 12 TRBV29-1 NA TRBD1
TGTGCCAGCAGCGTTGGAGGCGGGGAGCTGTTTTTT CASSVGGGELFF TRBJ2-2 12 TRBV9 NA NA
TGCGCCAGCAGCTTGCGGGCAGCCCAAGAGACCCAGTACTTC CASSLRAAQETQYF TRBJ2-5 14 TRBV5-1 NA NA
TGTGCCAGCAGCCAATCTCGGGGAACCTATGGCTACACCTTC CASSQSRGTYGYTF TRBJ1-2 14 TRBV16 once NA
TGTGCCAGTAGTATCGAGGAGGGGGTCTCGGAAGGCTACACCTTC CASSIEEGVSEGYTF TRBJ1-2 15 TRBV19 NA NA
TGCAGCGTTGCGAACACCGGGGAGCTGTTTTTT CSVANTGELFF TRBJ2-2 11 TRBV29-1 NA NA
TGTGCCAGCAGTCAGACGGGATCCTACGAGCAGTACTTC CASSQTGSYEQYF TRBJ2-7 13 TRBV28 NA NA
TGTGCCAGCAGCCCTACCTTGCGGGGGTTCGTCGGGGAGCTGTTTTTT CASSPTLRGFVGELFF TRBJ2-2 16 TRBV11-2 NA TRBD2